These 26 T cell receptor beta chains came from one sample sequenced in a study of blood T cell repertoires in COVID-19. The data were produced by immunoSEQ multiplex PCR, yet TCRdb's version contains in-frame clones alone and is incomplete. The data contain hundreds of thousands of clones, 70% to 85% of them singletons. The sequenced material came from PBMCs or T cells enriched from blood (not recorded which). These TCRs come from a woman aged 60-75 years who had recovered from COVID-19.

V usage is TRBV5-6 and J usage is TRBJ1-2; TRBD1 is a possible D gene (5 bases). The CDR3 consists of 16 residues. V gave up 4 bases and J gave up 4 bases, with 20 bases separating them. Germline assignment: CDR1 SGHDT and CDR2 YYEEEE. CDR3 sequence reads: CASSNPGTGGFYGYTF. The CDR3 region has the DNA TGTGCCAGCAGCAACCCGGGGACCGGGGGGTTCTATGGCTACACCTTC.

The rearrangement joins TRBV4-1 to TRBJ1-4; TRBD1 matches 9 bases. From germline, CDR1 is MGHRA and CDR2 YSYEKL. The CDR3 loop spans 15 amino acids. V lost 0 bases and J lost 5; bases outside the gene matches: 1. CDR3 in amino acids: CASSQEQGANEKLFF. The DNA of the CDR3 is TGCGCCAGCAGCCAAGAACAGGGGGCGAATGAAAAACTGTTTTTT.

J is TRBJ1-5 and V is TRBV29-1; D remains ambiguous. Germline V CDR1 and CDR2: SQVTM, ANQGSEA. The V end was cut by 5 bases, the J end by 5 bases, with 10 bases between. There are 12 residues in the CDR3. The CDR3 sequence is CSVLGGDQPQHF. The CDR3 nucleotides are TGCAGCGTTTTGGGAGGTGATCAGCCCCAGCATTTT. Supplemented by reference TRBV29-1 and TRBJ1-5, the full variable domain reads SAVISQKPSRDICQRGTSLTIQCQVDSQVTMMFWYRQQPGQSLTLIATANQGSEATYESGFVIDKFPISRPNLTFSTLTVSNMSPEDSSIYLCSVLGGDQPQHFGDGTRLSIL.

The CDR3 spells CASSFTGGYEQYF. In DNA, the CDR3 is TGTGCCAGCAGTTTTACAGGGGGCTACGAGCAGTACTTC. This chain joins TRBV12-3 or TRBV12-4 and TRBJ2-7; 8 nucleotides line up with TRBD1. Unmatched junction bases numbered 1, after V lost 3 bases and J lost 3 bases. This CDR3 comprises 13 residues.

This clone has just one count. V usage is TRBV4-1 and J usage is TRBJ1-5, with no clear D. Germline assignment: CDR1 MGHRA and CDR2 YSYEKL. V lost 0 bases and J lost 9, with 9 bases in between. There are 13 residues in the CDR3. The CDR3 region is CASSQDPRSPQHF. As DNA, the CDR3 is TGCGCCAGCAGCCAAGATCCCAGGTCGCCCCAGCATTTT.

The chain carries TRBV7-2 and TRBJ2-2, with D possibly matching TRBD2 (6 bases). Germline loops: CDR1 SGHTA, CDR2 FQGNSA. V lost 3 bases to trimming and J lost 2 bases, with 10 bases between them. This CDR3 region has 15 residues. The CDR3 spells CASSFAGLNTGELFF. In DNA form, the CDR3 reads TGTGCCAGCAGCTTCGCGGGGTTAAACACCGGGGAGCTGTTTTTT.

V usage is TRBV19 and J usage is TRBJ2-5; D possibly corresponds to TRBD2 (6 bases). The CDR3 has 15 residues. Germline V gene sequence: CDR1 LNHDA, CDR2 SQIVND (reference sequence). Trimming left V 4 bases short and J 7 bases short, with 19 bases between. CDR3 DNA: TGTGCCAGTAGTACCCCGACTGGCGGGATGGGGACCCAGTACTTC. It encodes CASSTPTGGMGTQYF.

Notes on this clone: Germline and junction disagree at one end, which may indicate a read error. J is TRBJ1-5 and V is TRBV10-3; the match to TRBD1 covers 7 bases. Germline loops: CDR1 ENHRY, CDR2 SYGVKD. This CDR3 has 9 residues. CDR3 residues: CAISPGTVF. The CDR3 DNA reads as TGTGCCATCAGCCCCGGGACAGTTTTT.

The V call is TRBV18, the J call TRBJ2-7; the D gene is possibly TRBD1 (5 bases). Trimming stripped 3 bases from V and 7 bases from J, with 13 bases between. Germline loops: CDR1 KGHSH, CDR2 LQKENI. The CDR3 extends over 13 amino acids. This CDR3 is CASSPTGEGEQYF. CDR3 nucleotides: TGTGCCAGCTCACCCACAGGAGAAGGGGAGCAGTACTTC. The variable domain in full, completed from reference TRBV18 and TRBJ2-7, reads NAGVMQNPRHLVRRRGQEARLRCSPMKGHSHVYWYRQLPEEGLKFMVYLQKENIIDESGMPKERFSAEFPKEGPSILRIQQVVRGDSAAYFCASSPTGEGEQYFGPGTRLTVT.

The chain recombines TRBV2 with TRBJ1-4; D is perhaps TRBD1 (6 bases). This CDR3 has 14 residues. The germline V and J ends were trimmed by 5 bases and 3 bases, with 10 bases remaining between them. CDR1 and CDR2 from the germline V gene are SNHLY and FYNNEI. CDR3 residues: CASSQQGANEKLFF. In nucleotides, the CDR3 is TGTGCCAGCAGTCAACAGGGTGCTAATGAAAAACTGTTTTTT.

The J gene is TRBJ2-2, the V gene TRBV7-9, with TRBD2 identical over 10 bases. The CDR3 covers 16 residues. The junction had 3 bases not matched to a gene; V was cut back by 5 bases and J by 0 bases. Per the germline V gene, CDR1 is SEHNR and CDR2 is FQNEAQ (reference sequence). DNA for the CDR3: TGTGCCAGCAGCCACCTAGCGGGGGCGAACACCGGGGAGCTGTTTTTT. As protein: CASSHLAGANTGELFF.

The chain employs TRBV27 and TRBJ2-2, with a weak D call TRBD1 (5 bases). The CDR3 extends over 14 amino acids. Germline V gene data show CDR1 as MNHEY and CDR2 as SMNVEV (reference sequence). Trimming took 6 bases from V and 7 from J, leaving 15 bases between them. This chain's CDR3 is CASSLGFQGGELFF. In nucleotides, the CDR3 is TGTGCCAGCAGCCTGGGGTTCCAGGGCGGGGAGCTGTTTTTT.

This rearrangement joins TRBV19 to TRBJ2-1; D perhaps matches TRBD1 (6 bases). CDR1 and CDR2 (germline): LNHDA, SQIVND (reference sequence). V lost 3 bases and J 2 bases, leaving 17 bases between the germline ends. There are 17 residues in the CDR3. CDR3 protein: CASSIRFAGAPYNEQFF. The CDR3 nucleotides are TGTGCCAGTAGTATTCGCTTCGCAGGGGCCCCCTACAATGAGCAGTTCTTC.

This clone was observed a single time. The chain has TRBV10-3 and TRBJ2-5, with D possibly being TRBD2 (7 bases). The CDR3 is 15 residues long. From germline, CDR1 is ENHRY and CDR2 SYGVKD. V was trimmed by 8 bases and J by 3 bases, leaving 19 bases between them. As DNA, the CDR3 is TGTGCCATCTCCGAGCGGGCGGGGGCGGAAGAGACCCAGTACTTC. It codes for CAISERAGAEETQYF.

The genes are TRBV6-5 and TRBJ1-1, with D maybe TRBD1 (5 bases). The CDR3 runs 14 residues. V shed 0 bases and J shed 2 bases, with 7 bases lying between them. CDR1 is MNHEY, CDR2 SVGAGI, per germline. CDR3 sequence reads: CASSYSDSNTEAFF. As DNA, the CDR3 is TGTGCCAGCAGTTACTCAGACAGTAACACTGAAGCTTTCTTT.

The gene calls are TRBV12-2 and TRBJ1-1; the table assigns TRBD1, which was not confirmed against the DNA. TRBV12-2 represents a pseudogene. This CDR3 is built from 16 residues. The CDR3 sequence: CASRLIQGRVNTEAFF. CDR3 nucleotides: TGTGCAAGTCGCTTAATACAGGGAAGGGTGAACACTGAAGCTTTCTTT.

This clone has a handful of counts. CDR3 sequence reads: CASSVMGSLGYTF. In DNA form, the CDR3 reads TGTGCCAGCAGTGTAATGGGCTCGTTGGGCTACACCTTC. This chain connects TRBV27 to TRBJ1-2, with D unresolved. This CDR3 region has 13 residues. V lost 5 bases, J lost 8 bases, and 15 bases lay in between. Germline CDR1 and CDR2: MNHEY and SMNVEV (reference sequence).

The J gene is TRBJ2-2, the V gene TRBV27; 7 bases match TRBD2. The CDR3 length is 15 residues. CDR1 is MNHEY and CDR2 is SMNVEV in the germline V gene (reference sequence). The junction had 5 bases not matched to a gene; V was cut back by 3 bases and J by 4 bases. The CDR3 spells CASSFAGVGTGELFF. The CDR3, as DNA: TGTGCCAGCAGTTTCGCGGGGGTGGGCACCGGGGAGCTGTTTTTT.

The chain joins TRBV7-9 to TRBJ2-3, with 11 positions matching TRBD2. The germline V gene encodes CDR1 SEHNR and CDR2 FQNEAQ (reference sequence). After removal of 4 bases from V and 2 bases from J, the junction contained 11 bases not matched to a gene. The CDR3 length is 18 residues. The CDR3 DNA sequence: TGTGCCAGCAGCTCTTTTACCGGACTAGCGGGCTCCACAGATACGCAGTATTTT. Amino acids: CASSSFTGLAGSTDTQYF.

The chain links TRBV2 to TRBJ2-3, with 12 bases identical to TRBD2. The V and J ends lost 3 bases and 4 bases, in that order; junction bases with no gene match: 8. Germline CDR1 SNHLY, CDR2 FYNNEI. CDR3 length: 17 amino acids. The CDR3 nucleotides read TGTGCCAGCAGTGAGGGTCTAGCGGGAGGGCAGGCAGATACGCAGTATTTT. Residues: CASSEGLAGGQADTQYF. Full variable domain (rest looked up from reference TRBV2 and TRBJ2-3): EPEVTQTPSHQVTQMGQEVILRCVPISNHLYFYWYRQILGQKVEFLVSFYNNEISEKSEIFDDQFSVERPDGSNFTLKIRSTKLEDSAMYFCASSEGLAGGQADTQYFGPGTRLTVL.

The V call is TRBV6-4, the J call TRBJ1-6; 9 positions agree with TRBD1. V was clipped by 6 bases and J by 7 bases; unmatched bases: 7. CDR3 length equals 15 residues. Germline CDR1 MRHNA, CDR2 SNTAGT. CDR3 loop: CASRRQGEENSPLHF. The CDR3 DNA reads TGTGCCAGCAGGAGACAGGGGGAGGAGAATTCACCCCTCCACTTT.

The rearrangement links TRBV5-1 to TRBJ2-7, with D maybe TRBD2 (6 bases). Trimming took 4 bases from V and 6 from J, leaving 14 bases between them. CDR1 and CDR2 from the germline V gene are SGHRS and YFSETQ. The CDR3 contains 13 residues. In nucleotides, the CDR3 is TGCGCCAGCAGCCCGGGACTCCGCGGCGAGCAGTACTTC. It is translated as CASSPGLRGEQYF.

V usage is TRBV6-1 and J usage is TRBJ1-1; 8 bases are shared with TRBD1. V lost 6 bases to trimming and J lost 4 bases; unmatched junction nucleotides: 4. The V gene's germline CDR1 is MNHNS and CDR2 SASEGT. The CDR3 has 13 amino acids. The CDR3 nucleotides read TGTGCCAGCAGGACCGGACAGGGCACTGAAGCTTTCTTT. It specifies CASRTGQGTEAFF.

V is TRBV27 and J is TRBJ2-1; 10 bases match TRBD2. V was pared by 3 bases and J by 3 bases, with 8 bases of the junction left unmatched. This CDR3 spans 17 amino acids. Germline CDR1 and CDR2: MNHEY and SMNVEV (reference sequence). The CDR3 DNA follows: TGTGCCAGCAGTTTCGGGCTAGCGGGAGTCGGCTACAATGAGCAGTTCTTC. Translating gives CASSFGLAGVGYNEQFF.

This chain uses TRBV18 with TRBJ2-3; no definite D call. The germline CDR1 and CDR2 sequences are KGHSH and LQKENI. V was pared by 2 bases and J by 4 bases, with 7 bases between. This CDR3 spans 13 amino acids. Here the CDR3 reads CASSPGLADTQYF. The DNA for the CDR3 is TGTGCCAGCTCACCAGGGCTCGCAGATACGCAGTATTTT.

V usage is TRBV4-2 and J usage is TRBJ2-5; 8 bases are a match to TRBD2. In germline, CDR1 is LGHNA, CDR2 YNFKEQ. The CDR3 is made up of 14 amino acids. Trimming removed 4 bases from V and 5 bases from J; junction bases left unmatched: 6. The CDR3 is CASSRTSGPETQYF. CDR3 DNA sequence: TGTGCCAGCAGCCGAACTAGCGGTCCCGAGACCCAGTACTTC.